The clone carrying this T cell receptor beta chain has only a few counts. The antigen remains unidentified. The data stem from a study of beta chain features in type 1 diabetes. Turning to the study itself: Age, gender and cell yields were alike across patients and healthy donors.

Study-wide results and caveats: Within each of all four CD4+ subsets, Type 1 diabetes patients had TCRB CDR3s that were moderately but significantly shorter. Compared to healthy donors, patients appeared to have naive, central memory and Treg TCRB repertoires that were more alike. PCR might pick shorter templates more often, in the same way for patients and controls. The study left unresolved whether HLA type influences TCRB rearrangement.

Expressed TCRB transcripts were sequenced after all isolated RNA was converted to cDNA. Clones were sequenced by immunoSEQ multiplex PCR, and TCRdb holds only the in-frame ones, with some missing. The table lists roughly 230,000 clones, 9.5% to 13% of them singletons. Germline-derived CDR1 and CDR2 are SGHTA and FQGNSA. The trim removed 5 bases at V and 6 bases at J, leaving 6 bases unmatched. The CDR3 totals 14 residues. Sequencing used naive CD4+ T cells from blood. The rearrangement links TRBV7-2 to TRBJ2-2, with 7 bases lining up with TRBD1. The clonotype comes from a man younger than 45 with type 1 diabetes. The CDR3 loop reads CASSRPDRAGELFF. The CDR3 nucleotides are TGTGCCAGCAGCCGACCCGACAGGGCCGGGGAGCTGTTTTTT. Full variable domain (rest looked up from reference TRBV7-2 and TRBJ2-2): GAGVSQSPSNKVTEKGKDVELRCDPISGHTALYWYRQSLGQGLEFLIYFQGNSAPDKSGLPSDRFSAERTGGSVSTLTIQRTQQEDSAVYLCASSRPDRAGELFFGEGSRLTVL.